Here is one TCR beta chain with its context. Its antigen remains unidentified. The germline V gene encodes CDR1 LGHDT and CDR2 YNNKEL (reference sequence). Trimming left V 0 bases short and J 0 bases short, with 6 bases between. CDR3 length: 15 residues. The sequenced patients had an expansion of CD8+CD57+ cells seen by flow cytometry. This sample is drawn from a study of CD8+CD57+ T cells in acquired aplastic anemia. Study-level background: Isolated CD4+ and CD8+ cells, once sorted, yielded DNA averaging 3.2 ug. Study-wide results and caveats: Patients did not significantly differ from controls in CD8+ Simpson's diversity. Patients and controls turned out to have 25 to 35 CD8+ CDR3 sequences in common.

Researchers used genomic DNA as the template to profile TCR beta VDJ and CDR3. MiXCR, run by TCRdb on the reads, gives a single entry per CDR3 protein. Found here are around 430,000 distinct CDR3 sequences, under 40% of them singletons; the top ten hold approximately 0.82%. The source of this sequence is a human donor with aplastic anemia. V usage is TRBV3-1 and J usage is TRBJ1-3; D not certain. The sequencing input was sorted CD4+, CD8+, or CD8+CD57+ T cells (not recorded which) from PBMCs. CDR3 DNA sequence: TGTGCCAGCAGCCAAGACATGAGCTCTGGAAACACCATATATTTT. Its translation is CASSQDMSSGNTIYF. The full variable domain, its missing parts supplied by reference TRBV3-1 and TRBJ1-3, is DTAVSQTPKYLVTQMGNDKSIKCEQNLGHDTMYWYKQDSKKFLKIMFSYNNKELIINETVPNRFSPKSPDKAHLNLHINSLELGDSAVYFCASSQDMSSGNTIYFGEGSWLTVV.